The sequence of this T cell receptor beta chain was determined in a study of blood T cell repertoires in COVID-19. Study context: Whether acute or convalescent, the COVID-19 samples came from the United States, Italy and Spain. T cells, B-cell-depleted T cells, or PBMCs supplied cDNA or gDNA.

The authors' processing: Using reference gene primer amplification, nucleated cell counts were estimated. Here immunoSEQ multiplex PCR was the method, and the copy in TCRdb shows in-frame clones only, minus some. V and J calls plus clone size are reproduced from that table; the DNA served to infer D and trimming. The sample has 210,000 or so clones; 85% are singletons. Germline V gene lookup returns CDR1 MDHEN and CDR2 SYDVKM. CDR3 length: 12 amino acids. V trimming: 8 bases; J trimming: 10 bases; junction bases outside the gene matches: 6. In Seattle, patients joined the study during active infection and were tracked longitudinally.

V usage is TRBV28 and J usage is TRBJ1-4, with 8 bases lining up with TRBD1. The sequenced sample consisted of peripheral blood. The receptor comes from a man in his fifties with COVID-19, enrolled during active disease. CDR3 DNA sequence: TGTGCCAGCCTGGGACAGGCTGGAAAACTGTTTTTT. Translation: CASLGQAGKLFF. The entire variable domain, with the rest obtained from reference TRBV28 and TRBJ1-4, is as follows: DVKVTQSSRYLVKRTGEKVFLECVQDMDHENMFWYRQDPGLGLRLIYFSYDVKMKEKGDIPEGYSVSREKKERFSLILESASTNQTSMYLCASLGQAGKLFFGSGTQLSVL.